The clone carrying this T cell receptor (beta chain) appeared many times. Antigen specificity is unknown. These data originate in a study of T cells in Graves' hyperthyroidism and ophthalmopathy. Looking at the study overall: Peripheral blood was acquired at first diagnosis, ahead of any therapy whatsoever.

The source material, RNA transcripts, was used to amplify TCR beta CDR3 regions. Carried out on the TCR CDR3, a first-round RT-PCR used the HTBI primer set. Using its own MiXCR run on the multiplex PCR reads, TCRdb lists one record per CDR3 protein. This table holds under 600,000 distinct CDR3 sequences, about a sixth found once. Diagnoses were made from clinical symptoms, serum measures (thyroxine and TRAb), thyroid ultrasound and orbital computed tomography. Study results and limitations: A 13 V-J model separated ophthalmopathy from stable hyperthyroidism. The model identified upcoming ophthalmopathy a median 6.5 months ahead of onset.

Germline V gene lookup returns CDR1 MDHEN and CDR2 SYDVKM. The CDR3 consists of 13 residues. Trimming removed 6 bases from V and 3 bases from J, with 12 bases in between. V is TRBV28 and J is TRBJ2-7; D not resolved. The receptor's source is a woman aged 40 to 55 with Graves' ophthalmopathy. Source material: blood. CDR3 coding DNA: TGTGCCAGCAGACCGAATAAGCTCTACGAGCAGTACTTC. Translating gives CASRPNKLYEQYF.